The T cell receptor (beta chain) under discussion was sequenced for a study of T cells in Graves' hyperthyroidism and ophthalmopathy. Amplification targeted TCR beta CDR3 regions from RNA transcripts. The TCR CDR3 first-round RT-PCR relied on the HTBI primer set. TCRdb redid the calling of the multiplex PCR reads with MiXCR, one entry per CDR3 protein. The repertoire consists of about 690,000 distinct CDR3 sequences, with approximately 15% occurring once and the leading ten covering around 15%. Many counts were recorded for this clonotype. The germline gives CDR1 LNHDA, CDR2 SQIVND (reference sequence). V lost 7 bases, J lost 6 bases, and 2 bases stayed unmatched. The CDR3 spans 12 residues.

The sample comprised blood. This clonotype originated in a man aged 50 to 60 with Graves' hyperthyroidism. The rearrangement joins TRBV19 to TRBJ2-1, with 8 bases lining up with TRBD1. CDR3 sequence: CASKGQVNEQFF. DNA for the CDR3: TGTGCCAGTAAGGGACAGGTCAATGAGCAGTTCTTC. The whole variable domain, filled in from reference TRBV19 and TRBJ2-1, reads DGGITQSPKYLFRKEGQNVTLSCEQNLNHDAMYWYRQDPGQGLRLIYYSQIVNDFQKGDIAEGYSVSREKKESFPLTVTSAQKNPTAFYLCASKGQVNEQFFGPGTRLTVL.